The 12 T cell receptor beta chains below were found in one sample sequenced in a study of technical replicates of blood from several donors (TCRdb year 2017). Receptors were amplified or captured by the immunoSEQ multiplex PCR assay. TCRdb took over this immuneACCESS table, retaining in-frame rearrangements with V and J assigned. Such tables are incomplete; in checked studies, under half of the missing clones stem from an unresolved V gene, and the remainder is unexplained. Present in this sample are about 73,000 clones, 90% of which were seen just once. In total, the top ten clones hold under 5.5% of the sample. What was sequenced was PBMCs. The receptors derive from a human donor in good health. Some clones in this sample may be carry-over from other donors' samples.

There are a few counts of this clone. This rearrangement joins TRBV5-1 to TRBJ1-1; the D is unclear. The V and J ends lost 3 bases and 0 bases respectively, with 12 bases between them. The CDR3 contains 15 residues. Germline CDR1 SGHRS, CDR2 YFSETQ. CDR3 in amino acids: CASSSGSGLNTEAFF. CDR3 bases: TGCGCCAGCAGCTCGGGGAGCGGATTGAACACTGAAGCTTTCTTT.

The chain uses TRBV9 and TRBJ2-5, with 12 bases lining up with TRBD2. The ends lost 0 bases at V and 5 bases at J; junction bases unmatched: 11. There are 18 residues in the CDR3. Germline loops: CDR1 SGDLS, CDR2 YYNGEE. Here the CDR3 reads CASSVGRSSGRAGETQYF. The CDR3 region has the DNA TGTGCCAGCAGCGTAGGCCGGTCTAGCGGGAGGGCCGGGGAGACCCAGTACTTC.

This chain links TRBV10-3 with TRBJ2-1; the match to TRBD2 covers 9 bases. This CDR3 contains 15 residues. V lost 6 bases, J lost 9 bases, and 12 bases stayed unmatched. The V gene's germline CDR1 is ENHRY and CDR2 SYGVKD. This CDR3 is CAIRPSGAQQGEQFF. For the CDR3, the DNA is TGTGCCATCAGACCTAGCGGGGCTCAACAAGGTGAGCAGTTCTTC.

CDR3 sequence (DNA): TGCGCCAGCAGCCAAGACAGGCTCAGAAACATTCAGTACTTC. Residues: CASSQDRLRNIQYF. V gene TRBV4-1 combines with J gene TRBJ2-4, with D hard to call. This CDR3 is 14 amino acids long. Germline values: CDR1 MGHRA, CDR2 YSYEKL. Trimming removed 0 bases from V and 6 bases from J, with 9 bases in between.

The V gene is TRBV5-1, the J gene TRBJ2-3; 10 bases line up with TRBD1. Germline V gene data show CDR1 as SGHRS and CDR2 as YFSETQ. The CDR3 extends over 15 amino acids. Trimming took 9 bases from V and 1 from J; bases not matched to a gene: 8. CDR3 bases: TGCGCCACCCGGGCGGGGACAGGGGGCACAGATACGCAGTATTTT. This translates into CATRAGTGGTDTQYF.

The V and J genes are TRBV7-3 and TRBJ2-1; 7 nucleotides match TRBD1. Germline V lookup: CDR1 SGHTA, CDR2 FQGTGA. J lost 0 bases, V lost 4 bases, and 12 bases had no gene match. The CDR3 sequence is 18 residues long. CDR3 region: CASSSSQGPVSSYNEQFF. DNA of the CDR3: TGTGCCAGCAGCTCCTCACAGGGGCCCGTAAGCTCCTACAATGAGCAGTTCTTC.

CDR3 nucleotide sequence: TGTGCCAGCAGCCGAGGGCAAACAGCCGGGGAGCTGTTTTTT. This translates into CASSRGQTAGELFF. This chain connects TRBV7-3 to TRBJ2-2; maybe TRBD2 (5 bases). Germline values: CDR1 SGHTA, CDR2 FQGTGA. CDR3 size: 14 residues. V lost 5 bases, J lost 6 bases, and 13 bases lay in between.

This chain's CDR3 is CASSLVTSGGRTDTQYF. Written as DNA, the CDR3 is TGTGCCAGCAGCTTAGTGACTAGCGGGGGGCGCACAGATACGCAGTATTTT. This sequence joins TRBV7-2 and TRBJ2-3, with 13 bases identical to TRBD2. V was clipped by 1 base and J by 1 base; unmatched bases: 2. Germline V CDR1 and CDR2: SGHTA, FQGNSA. The CDR3 covers 17 residues.

The chain uses TRBV7-2 and TRBJ1-4, with 9 nucleotides matching TRBD1. The CDR3 runs to 13 residues. The germline CDR1 and CDR2 sequences are SGHTA and FQGNSA. Trimming at V came to 5 bases and at J to 8 bases, leaving 3 bases not matched to a gene. The CDR3: CASSRDRAEKLFF. The CDR3 nucleotides read TGTGCCAGCAGCCGGGACAGGGCGGAAAAACTGTTTTTT.

This clone was observed a handful of times. This chain connects TRBV6-5 to TRBJ1-1; D possibly corresponds to TRBD1 (6 bases). CDR1 and CDR2 from the germline V gene are MNHEY and SVGAGI. This CDR3 comprises 13 residues. V gave up 4 bases and J gave up 1 base, with 7 bases separating them. CDR3 sequence (DNA): TGTGCCAGCAGTTGGACAGAGAACACTGAAGCTTTCTTT. Translating gives CASSWTENTEAFF.

The chain is built from TRBV7-9 and TRBJ2-1, with 7 positions matching TRBD1. With 6 bases clipped from V and 6 bases from J, the junction kept 8 bases outside the gene matches. The CDR3 consists of 14 residues. Germline CDR1 is SEHNR and CDR2 is FQNEAQ (reference sequence). For the CDR3, the DNA is TGTGCCAGCAGTTTACAGGGGCCAAGCAATGAGCAGTTCTTC. Translation gives CASSLQGPSNEQFF.

The chain combines TRBV5-1 with TRBJ1-4; D perhaps matches TRBD1 (5 bases). V dropped 0 bases and J dropped 2 bases, with 8 bases sitting between them. Germline V lookup: CDR1 SGHRS, CDR2 YFSETQ. This CDR3 has 15 amino acids. CDR3 protein: CASSLGGSTNEKLFF. CDR3 sequence (DNA): TGCGCCAGCAGCTTGGGGGGCAGTACTAATGAAAAACTGTTTTTT.